The present T cell receptor (beta chain) was sequenced within a study of T-cell reconstitution after alpha-beta-depleted transplantation in children. The study, taken as a whole, reports: There were reportedly several hundred expanded graft clones from which alpha-beta T cells came about two months after transplant.

TCRbeta library preparation incorporated unique molecular identifiers. TCRdb ran MiXCR on the PCR reads and lists one entry per CDR3 protein. Here the sample spans approximately 250,000 distinct CDR3 sequences, about 25% being singletons. Deletions cut 1 base from V and 0 bases from J, with 7 bases between. Germline CDR1 MDHEN, CDR2 SYDVKM. The CDR3 runs to 16 residues. A remark on this clonotype: Antigen: not known.

This clonotype originated in a girl aged 2 to 9 with Fanconi anemia, due to receive a stem cell transplant. The chain combines TRBV28 with TRBJ2-6; D uncertain. The input for sequencing was PBMCs, taken before TCRalphabeta/CD19-depleted stem cell transplant. The CDR3 DNA reads TGTGCCAGCAGTTTATTAAGTGCCTCTGGGGCCAACGTCCTGACTTTC. Its protein product is CASSLLSASGANVLTF.